This T cell receptor (beta chain) was sequenced for a study of graft-versus-host responses after intestinal transplantation. Points from the study as a whole: GvH clones were identified in recipient marrow, with some first appearing in ileum or blood.

CDR3 length: 14 amino acids. The germline V gene encodes CDR1 MNHNY and CDR2 SVGAGI (reference sequence). V was clipped by 0 bases and J by 6 bases, with 10 bases between them. The authors combined some 200,000 CFSE-labeled responder cells with some 200,000 irradiated, violet-dye-labeled stimulator cells in plates. Sorting was performed after the reaction on proliferating CFSE-low CD3+CD4+ and CD3+CD8+ responders. Data came from immunoSEQ multiplex PCR; TCRdb stores just in-frame clones and leaves some out. This sample yields 12,000 to 15,000 clones, of which 30% to 35% are seen a single time; more than 5.5% belongs to the top ten.

This sequence joins TRBV6-6 and TRBJ2-3, with unresolved D. This specimen was alloreactive CD4+ T cells from a mixed lymphocyte reaction culture, taken before intestinal transplant. Specified subset: CFSE-low proliferating T cells sorted from roughly six-day pre-transplant mixed lymphocyte reaction (GvH or HvG direction). The source is a human patient who received an intestinal transplant. The CDR3 spells CASSYSMTPDTQYF. For the CDR3, the DNA is TGTGCCAGCAGTTACTCAATGACCCCGGATACGCAGTATTTT.